This TCR beta chain was captured in a study of early T cells in non-severe SARS-CoV-2 infection. General study points: VDJdb matches were skewed toward anti-spike CD8 T cell responses.

The V gene end was trimmed by 6 bases and the J gene end by 9 bases; junction bases not matched to a gene: 11. The CDR3 covers 13 residues. This clonotype was recorded many times. Its antigen remains unknown. Individual cDNA molecules carried attached unique molecular identifiers. From the 5' RACE reads, TCRdb called clonotypes with MiXCR, one entry per CDR3 protein. The sample holds about 44,000 distinct CDR3 sequences, approximately 6% seen once. The origin of this receptor is an adult who was a healthcare worker with PCR-confirmed SARS-CoV-2 infection or an uninfected control (not recorded which). This chain joins TRBV12-3 or TRBV12-4 and TRBJ2-7, with 7 positions matching TRBD1. The material sequenced was whole blood. CDR3: CASSPDRSLAQYF. The CDR3 bases are TGTGCCAGCAGCCCGGACAGGTCCTTAGCGCAGTACTTC.